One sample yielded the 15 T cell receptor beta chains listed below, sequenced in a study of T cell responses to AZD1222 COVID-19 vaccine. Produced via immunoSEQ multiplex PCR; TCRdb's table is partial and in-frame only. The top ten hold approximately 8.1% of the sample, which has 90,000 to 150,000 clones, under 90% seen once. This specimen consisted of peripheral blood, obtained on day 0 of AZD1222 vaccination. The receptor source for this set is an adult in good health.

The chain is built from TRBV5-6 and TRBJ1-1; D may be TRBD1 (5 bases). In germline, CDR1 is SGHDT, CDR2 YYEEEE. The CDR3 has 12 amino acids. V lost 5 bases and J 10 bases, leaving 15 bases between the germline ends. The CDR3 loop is CASRGVGGPAFF. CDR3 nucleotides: TGTGCCAGCAGAGGGGTCGGAGGACCAGCTTTCTTT.

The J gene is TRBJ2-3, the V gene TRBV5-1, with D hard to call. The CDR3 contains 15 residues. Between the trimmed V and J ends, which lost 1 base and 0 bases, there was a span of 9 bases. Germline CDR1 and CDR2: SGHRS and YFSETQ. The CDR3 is CASSLQESSTDTQYF. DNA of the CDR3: TGCGCCAGCAGCTTGCAGGAGTCTAGCACAGATACGCAGTATTTT. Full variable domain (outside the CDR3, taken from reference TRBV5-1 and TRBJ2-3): KAGVTQTPRYLIKTRGQQVTLSCSPISGHRSVSWYQQTPGQGLQFLFEYFSETQRNKGNFPGRFSGRQFSNSRSEMNVSTLELGDSALYLCASSLQESSTDTQYFGPGTRLTVL.

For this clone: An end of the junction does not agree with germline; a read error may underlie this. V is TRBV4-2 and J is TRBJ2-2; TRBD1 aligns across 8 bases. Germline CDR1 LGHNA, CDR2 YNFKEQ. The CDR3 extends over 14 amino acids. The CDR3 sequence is CARDREVDTEELFF. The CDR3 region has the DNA TGTGCCAGGGACAGGGAGGTCGACACCGAGGAGCTGTTTTTT.

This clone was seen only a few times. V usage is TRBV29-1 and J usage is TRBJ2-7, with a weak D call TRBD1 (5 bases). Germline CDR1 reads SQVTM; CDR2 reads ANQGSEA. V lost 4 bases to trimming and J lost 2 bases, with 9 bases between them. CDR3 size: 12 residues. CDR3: CSVGGRAYEQYF. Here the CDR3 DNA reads TGCAGCGTTGGCGGCAGGGCCTACGAGCAGTACTTC.

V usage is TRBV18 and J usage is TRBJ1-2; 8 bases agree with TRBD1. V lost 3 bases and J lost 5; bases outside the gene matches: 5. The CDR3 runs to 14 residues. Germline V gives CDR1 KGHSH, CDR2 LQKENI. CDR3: CASSPEWDRYGYTF. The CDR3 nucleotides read TGTGCCAGCTCACCCGAGTGGGACAGGTATGGCTACACCTTC.

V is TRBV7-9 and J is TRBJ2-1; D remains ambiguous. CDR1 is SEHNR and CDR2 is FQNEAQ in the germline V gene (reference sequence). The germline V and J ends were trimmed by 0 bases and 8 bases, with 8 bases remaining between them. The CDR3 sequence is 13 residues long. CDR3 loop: CASSLAGIDEQFF. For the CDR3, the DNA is TGTGCCAGCAGCTTAGCAGGAATCGATGAGCAGTTCTTC.

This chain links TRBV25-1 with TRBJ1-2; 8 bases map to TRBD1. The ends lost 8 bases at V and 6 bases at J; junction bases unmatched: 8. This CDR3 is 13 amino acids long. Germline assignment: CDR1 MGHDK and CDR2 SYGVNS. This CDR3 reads CASRTGKMDGYTF. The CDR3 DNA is TGTGCCAGCCGGACAGGGAAGATGGATGGCTACACCTTC.

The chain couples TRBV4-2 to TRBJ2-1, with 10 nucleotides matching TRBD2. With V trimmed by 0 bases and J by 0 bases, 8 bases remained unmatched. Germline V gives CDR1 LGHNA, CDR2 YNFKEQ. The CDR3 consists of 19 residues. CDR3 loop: CASSQDASGRLISYNEQFF. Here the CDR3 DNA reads TGTGCCAGCAGCCAAGATGCTAGCGGGAGATTAATCTCCTACAATGAGCAGTTCTTC.

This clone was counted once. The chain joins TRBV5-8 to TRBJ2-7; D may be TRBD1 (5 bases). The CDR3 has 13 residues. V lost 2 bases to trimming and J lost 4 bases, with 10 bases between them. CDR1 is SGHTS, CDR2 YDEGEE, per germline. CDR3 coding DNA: TGTGCCAGCAGCTTTACAGGAGTTTACGAGCAGTACTTC. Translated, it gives CASSFTGVYEQYF.

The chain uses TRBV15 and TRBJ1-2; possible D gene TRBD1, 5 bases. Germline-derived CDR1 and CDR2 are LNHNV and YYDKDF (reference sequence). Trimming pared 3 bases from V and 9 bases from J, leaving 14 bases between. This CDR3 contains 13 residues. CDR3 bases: TGTGCCACCAGCAGTGAACAGGTACTCCGCTACACCTTC. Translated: CATSSEQVLRYTF.

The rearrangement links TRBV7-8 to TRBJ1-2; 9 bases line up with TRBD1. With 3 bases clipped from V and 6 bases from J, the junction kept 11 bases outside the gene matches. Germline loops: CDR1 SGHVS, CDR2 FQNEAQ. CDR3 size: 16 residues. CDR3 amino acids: CASSLSRDREEHGYTF. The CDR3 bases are TGTGCCAGCAGCTTGAGCCGGGACAGGGAAGAACATGGCTACACCTTC.

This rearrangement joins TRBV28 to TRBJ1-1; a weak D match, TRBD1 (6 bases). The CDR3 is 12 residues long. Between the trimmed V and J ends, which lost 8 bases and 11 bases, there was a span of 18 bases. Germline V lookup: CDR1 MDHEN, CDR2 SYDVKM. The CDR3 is CASQSDRRSAFF. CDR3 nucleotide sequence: TGTGCCAGCCAGAGTGACAGGCGGTCGGCTTTCTTT. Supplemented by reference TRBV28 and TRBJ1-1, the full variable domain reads DVKVTQSSRYLVKRTGEKVFLECVQDMDHENMFWYRQDPGLGLRLIYFSYDVKMKEKGDIPEGYSVSREKKERFSLILESASTNQTSMYLCASQSDRRSAFFGQGTRLTVV.

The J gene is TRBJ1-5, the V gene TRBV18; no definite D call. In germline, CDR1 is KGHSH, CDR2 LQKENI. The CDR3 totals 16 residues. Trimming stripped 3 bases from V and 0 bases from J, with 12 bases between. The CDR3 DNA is TGTGCCAGCTCACCCCCCCCGGGGTTTAGCAATCAGCCCCAGCATTTT. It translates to CASSPPPGFSNQPQHF. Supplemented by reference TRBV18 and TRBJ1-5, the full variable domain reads NAGVMQNPRHLVRRRGQEARLRCSPMKGHSHVYWYRQLPEEGLKFMVYLQKENIIDESGMPKERFSAEFPKEGPSILRIQQVVRGDSAAYFCASSPPPGFSNQPQHFGDGTRLSIL.

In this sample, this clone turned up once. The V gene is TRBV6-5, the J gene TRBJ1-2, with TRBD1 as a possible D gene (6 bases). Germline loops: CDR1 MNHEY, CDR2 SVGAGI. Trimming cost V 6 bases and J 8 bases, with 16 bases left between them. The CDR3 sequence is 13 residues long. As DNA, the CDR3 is TGTGCCAGCAGCCGACGGGACAATCGAGGCTACACCTTC. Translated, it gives CASSRRDNRGYTF.

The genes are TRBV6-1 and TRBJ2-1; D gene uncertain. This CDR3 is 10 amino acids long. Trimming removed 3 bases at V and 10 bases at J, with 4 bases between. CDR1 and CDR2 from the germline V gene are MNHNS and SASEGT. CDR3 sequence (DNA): TGTGCCAGCAGTGATCTCGAGCAGTTCTTC. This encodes CASSDLEQFF.